This T cell receptor beta chain comes out of a study of T-cell memory formation after mild COVID-19. CDR1 MGHDK and CDR2 SYGVNS come from the germline V gene. This CDR3 contains 11 residues. The V and J ends lost 2 bases and 4 bases respectively, with 2 bases between them. Constant-segment-primed 5'RACE gave TCR alpha and TCR beta cDNA libraries with sample barcodes and UMIs. A single record per CDR3 protein comes from TCRdb applying MiXCR to the 5' RACE reads. The sample gives over 50,000 distinct CDR3 sequences, roughly 9% of which show up once; 12% is in the top ten. This receptor was taken from an adult woman who had mild COVID-19 (a few samples of this study predate the infection). Cell type and time point are not known. Sequences were obtained from PBMCs or a T cell subset sorted from them (not recorded which). The chain has TRBV25-1 and TRBJ1-2; D unclear. The CDR3 sequence: CASSEVYGYTF. The CDR3 DNA follows: TGTGCCAGCAGTGAAGTCTATGGCTACACCTTC.